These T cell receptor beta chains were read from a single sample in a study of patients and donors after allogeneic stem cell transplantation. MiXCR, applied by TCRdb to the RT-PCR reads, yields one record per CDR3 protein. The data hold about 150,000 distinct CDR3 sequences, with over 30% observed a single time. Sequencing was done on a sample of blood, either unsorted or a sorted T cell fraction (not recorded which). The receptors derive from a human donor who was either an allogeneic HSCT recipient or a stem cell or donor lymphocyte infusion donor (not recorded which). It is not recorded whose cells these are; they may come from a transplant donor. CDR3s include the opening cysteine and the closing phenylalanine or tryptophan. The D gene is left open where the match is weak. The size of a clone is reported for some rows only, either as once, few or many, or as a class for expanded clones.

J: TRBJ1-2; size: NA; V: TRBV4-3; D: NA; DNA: TGCGCCAGCAGCCAAGATAGCCCAGGATCAGGCTATGGCTACACCTTC; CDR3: CASSQDSPGSGYGYTF
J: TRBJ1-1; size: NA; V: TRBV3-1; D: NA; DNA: TGTGCCAGCAGTCGACTTACACCCCCGGGCACTGAAGCTTTCTTT; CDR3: CASSRLTPPGTEAFF
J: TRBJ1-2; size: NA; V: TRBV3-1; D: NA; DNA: TGTGCCAGCAGCCAAGCCAGGGGAGGGCACTATGGCTACACCTTC; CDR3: CASSQARGGHYGYTF
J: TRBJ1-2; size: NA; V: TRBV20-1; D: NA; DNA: TGCAGTGCTAGAATTCCCTCGGGCAGGCTAATATACTATGGCTACACCTTC; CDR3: CSARIPSGRLIYYGYTF
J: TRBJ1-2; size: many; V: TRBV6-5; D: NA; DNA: TGTGCCAGCAGCGGAGAGGGTTATGGCTACACCTTC; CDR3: CASSGEGYGYTF
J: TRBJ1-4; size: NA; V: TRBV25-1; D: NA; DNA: TGTGCCAGCAGTGAATTGCCAGGATATAATGAAAAACTGTTTTTT; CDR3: CASSELPGYNEKLFF
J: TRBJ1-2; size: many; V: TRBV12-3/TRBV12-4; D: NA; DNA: TGTGCCAGCAAAAGACAGGCTAACTATGGCTACACCTTC; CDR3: CASKRQANYGYTF
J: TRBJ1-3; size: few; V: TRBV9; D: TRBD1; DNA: TGTGCCAGCAGCATCCGGGACAGGGGGCCCTCTGGAAACACCATATATTTT; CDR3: CASSIRDRGPSGNTIYF
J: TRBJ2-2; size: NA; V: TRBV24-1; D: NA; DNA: TGTGCCACCAGTGATTCCCGCACCGGGGAGCTGTTTTTT; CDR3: CATSDSRTGELFF
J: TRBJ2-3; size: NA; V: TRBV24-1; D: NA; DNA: TGTGCCACCAGTGTTTGGGACGGCACAGATACGCAGTATTTT; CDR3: CATSVWDGTDTQYF